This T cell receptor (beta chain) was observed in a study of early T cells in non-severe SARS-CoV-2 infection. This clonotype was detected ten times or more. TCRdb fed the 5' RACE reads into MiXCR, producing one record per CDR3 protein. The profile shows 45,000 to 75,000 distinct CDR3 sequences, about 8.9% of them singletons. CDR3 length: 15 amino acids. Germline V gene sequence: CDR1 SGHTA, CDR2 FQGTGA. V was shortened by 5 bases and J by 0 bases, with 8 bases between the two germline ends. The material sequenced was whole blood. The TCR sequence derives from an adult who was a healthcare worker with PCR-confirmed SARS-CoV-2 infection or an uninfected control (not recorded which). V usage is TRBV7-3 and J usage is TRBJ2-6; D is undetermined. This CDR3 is CASSPTLSGANVLTF. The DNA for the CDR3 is TGTGCCAGCAGCCCAACGCTCTCTGGGGCCAACGTCCTGACTTTC.